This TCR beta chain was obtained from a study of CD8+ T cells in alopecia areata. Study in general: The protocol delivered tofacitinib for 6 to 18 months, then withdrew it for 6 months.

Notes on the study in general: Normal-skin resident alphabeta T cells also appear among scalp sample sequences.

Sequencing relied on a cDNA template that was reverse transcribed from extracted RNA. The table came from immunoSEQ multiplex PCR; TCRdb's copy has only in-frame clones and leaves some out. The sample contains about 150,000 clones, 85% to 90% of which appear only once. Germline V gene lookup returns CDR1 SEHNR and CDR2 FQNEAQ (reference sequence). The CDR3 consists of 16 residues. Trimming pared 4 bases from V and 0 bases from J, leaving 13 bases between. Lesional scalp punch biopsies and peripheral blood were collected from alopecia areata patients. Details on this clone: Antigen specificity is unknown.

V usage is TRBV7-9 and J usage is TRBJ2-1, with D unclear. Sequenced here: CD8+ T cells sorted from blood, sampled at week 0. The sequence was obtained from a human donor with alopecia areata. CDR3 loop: CASSSPARDSYNEQFF. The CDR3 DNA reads TGTGCCAGCAGCTCCCCAGCCCGTGACTCCTACAATGAGCAGTTCTTC.